One sample yielded the 23 T cell receptor beta chains listed below, sequenced in a study of blood T cell repertoires in COVID-19. Here immunoSEQ multiplex PCR was the method, and the copy in TCRdb shows in-frame clones only, minus some. Of a few hundred thousand clones listed, about 91% are singletons. The sample comprised peripheral blood. All receptors derive from a woman aged 25 to 39 who had recovered from COVID-19.

As concerns this clone: Sequence at one end of the junction differs from germline and may be a read error. This same CDR3 is encoded by further DNA sequences in the sample. The chain is built from TRBV5-4 and TRBJ2-1; D remains ambiguous. This CDR3 is 13 amino acids long. Germline CDR1 is SGHNT and CDR2 is YYREEE (reference sequence). Written as DNA, the CDR3 is TGCGCCAGCAGCTCCTATGAGATCAATGAGCAGTTCTTC. Residues: CASSSYEINEQFF.

The rearrangement joins TRBV28 to TRBJ2-3; weak D call: TRBD1 (7 bases). Germline CDR1 MDHEN, CDR2 SYDVKM. Trimming removed 8 bases from V and 5 bases from J, with 14 bases in between. The CDR3 is made up of 13 amino acids. The CDR3 region has the DNA TGTGCCAGCCTAGGAGGGGGCATAGATACGCAGTATTTT. Residues: CASLGGGIDTQYF.

V usage is TRBV19 and J usage is TRBJ1-2, with unresolved D. The CDR3 length is 11 residues. The V gene's germline CDR1 is LNHDA and CDR2 SQIVND (reference sequence). Trimming stripped 7 bases from V and 8 bases from J, with 11 bases between. CDR3 sequence reads: CASTFRGGYTF. The CDR3 nucleotides are TGTGCCAGTACCTTTCGGGGAGGCTACACCTTC.

V is TRBV30 and J is TRBJ2-1; 10 positions match TRBD2. J gave up 2 bases and V 1 base, and 8 bases lay outside the gene matches. The V gene's germline CDR1 is GTSNPN and CDR2 SVGIG (reference sequence). The CDR3 length is 17 residues. The CDR3 DNA reads as TGTGCCTGGAGTGGGGGCCCCAGCGGGGGGGCCTACAATGAGCAGTTCTTC. Translating gives CAWSGGPSGGAYNEQFF.

The rearrangement joins TRBV7-9 to TRBJ1-1; perhaps TRBD1 as D (6 bases). Trimming left V 6 bases short and J 0 bases short, with 17 bases between. CDR3 length: 16 residues. Germline values: CDR1 SEHNR, CDR2 FQNEAQ (reference sequence). For the CDR3, the DNA is TGTGCCAGCAGTCGCACAGGGTTAGATATGAACACTGAAGCTTTCTTT. Amino acid sequence: CASSRTGLDMNTEAFF. Complete variable domain (other parts from reference TRBV7-9 and TRBJ1-1): DTGVSQNPRHKITKRGQNVTFRCDPISEHNRLYWYRQTLGQGPEFLTYFQNEAQLEKSRLLSDRFSAERPKGSFSTLEIQRTEQGDSAMYLCASSRTGLDMNTEAFFGQGTRLTVV.

The V gene is TRBV19, the J gene TRBJ1-5; 8 nucleotides match TRBD1. The length of the CDR3 is 15 residues. Germline CDR1 reads LNHDA; CDR2 reads SQIVND (reference sequence). With V trimmed by 11 bases and J by 4 bases, 13 bases remained unmatched. The CDR3 DNA is TGTGCCTCCCGGGCCCCTTGGACAGGGAATCAGCCCCAGCATTTT. Protein: CASRAPWTGNQPQHF.

V gene TRBV7-3 combines with J gene TRBJ2-1; D remains unclear. This CDR3 has 13 residues. V shed 2 bases and J shed 5 bases, with 7 bases lying between them. CDR1 is SGHTA, CDR2 FQGTGA, per germline. CDR3 protein: CASSLSLNNEQFF. The CDR3, as DNA: TGTGCCAGCAGCTTATCACTTAACAATGAGCAGTTCTTC.

V usage is TRBV28 and J usage is TRBJ1-5; 7 bases align to TRBD1. J gave up 6 bases and V 6 bases, and 11 bases lay outside the gene matches. Per the germline V gene, CDR1 is MDHEN and CDR2 is SYDVKM. The length of the CDR3 is 15 residues. The chain's CDR3 is CASSPTGWIGQPQHF. As DNA, the CDR3 is TGTGCCAGCAGCCCGACAGGGTGGATAGGTCAGCCCCAGCATTTT.

The chain has TRBV15 and TRBJ1-5, with 7 nucleotides matching TRBD1. CDR1 LNHNV and CDR2 YYDKDF come from the germline V gene (reference sequence). The CDR3 consists of 15 residues. After removal of 2 bases from V and 0 bases from J, the junction contained 1 base not matched to a gene. The CDR3 loop reads CATSRTGDSNQPQHF. In DNA, the CDR3 is TGTGCCACCAGCAGAACAGGGGATAGCAATCAGCCCCAGCATTTT.

The rearrangement uses TRBV28 and TRBJ1-5, with D uncertain. V was clipped by 4 bases and J by 6 bases, with 7 bases between them. This CDR3 has 12 residues. Germline-derived CDR1 and CDR2 are MDHEN and SYDVKM. The CDR3, as DNA: TGTGCCAGCAGTTCCCCTATTCAGCCCCAGCATTTT. It codes for CASSSPIQPQHF.

The chain employs TRBV2 and TRBJ2-2; no clear D. CDR3 length: 14 residues. Germline-derived CDR1 and CDR2 are SNHLY and FYNNEI. V was shortened by 4 bases and J by 1 base, with 7 bases between the two germline ends. The CDR3, as DNA: TGTGCCAGCAGTGCGAACTTGAACACCGGGGAGCTGTTTTTT. It yields the protein CASSANLNTGELFF.

This sequence joins TRBV14 and TRBJ1-2; tentatively, D is TRBD1 (5 bases). V lost 2 bases and J 4 bases, leaving 17 bases between the germline ends. The CDR3 is 16 amino acids. Germline V gives CDR1 SGHDN, CDR2 FVKESK. Written as DNA, the CDR3 is TGTGCCAGCAGCCAATTGCCGGCAGGGTTTGTCTATGGCTACACCTTC. Translation gives CASSQLPAGFVYGYTF.

This chain connects TRBV10-3 to TRBJ2-3; 13 positions match TRBD2. V shed 5 bases, J shed 2 bases, and the junction held 10 bases outside the gene matches. Germline CDR1 ENHRY, CDR2 SYGVKD. The CDR3 runs to 18 residues. Here the CDR3 reads CAISKERLAGGTTDTQYF. The DNA of the CDR3 is TGTGCCATCAGTAAGGAGCGACTAGCGGGGGGCACCACAGATACGCAGTATTTT.

The rearrangement joins TRBV28 to TRBJ2-7; D may be TRBD1 (6 bases). CDR1 MDHEN and CDR2 SYDVKM come from the germline V gene. CDR3 length: 14 residues. Trimming stripped 6 bases from V and 1 base from J, with 13 bases between. For the CDR3, the DNA is TGTGCCAGCAGACCCTTAACAGGGTCCTACGAGCAGTACTTC. It codes for CASRPLTGSYEQYF.

The genes are TRBV9 and TRBJ1-1; 7 positions agree with TRBD1. Per germline, CDR1 SGDLS and CDR2 YYNGEE. The CDR3 runs to 12 residues. Losses at the gene ends were 4 bases for V and 7 bases for J; bases not matched to a gene: 4. In DNA, the CDR3 is TGTGCCAGCAGCATCACAGGGGATGAAGCTTTCTTT. As protein: CASSITGDEAFF.

The V gene is TRBV10-3, the J gene TRBJ2-7; the match to TRBD1 covers 7 bases. J lost 2 bases, V lost 6 bases, and 10 bases had no gene match. CDR3 length: 15 amino acids. Germline V gene data show CDR1 as ENHRY and CDR2 as SYGVKD. CDR3 sequence (DNA): TGTGCCATCAGCCCTCGACAGGGTGAAACCTACGAGCAGTACTTC. This codes for CAISPRQGETYEQYF.

CDR3 protein: CASRGNRGFGGNTIYF. DNA of the CDR3: TGTGCCAGCAGGGGGAACAGGGGATTCGGTGGAAACACCATATATTTT. The chain joins TRBV28 to TRBJ1-3; 7 bases are a match to TRBD1. From germline, CDR1 is MDHEN and CDR2 SYDVKM. The CDR3 contains 16 residues. V lost 6 bases, J lost 3 bases, and 11 bases stayed unmatched.

This chain connects TRBV6-2 or TRBV6-3 to TRBJ1-1; D is unclear. The CDR3 loop spans 14 amino acids. Germline CDR1 and CDR2: MNHEY and SVGEGT. Trimming pared 4 bases from V and 5 bases from J, leaving 14 bases between. The CDR3 loop is CASSSKIRQTEAFF. CDR3 DNA sequence: TGTGCCAGCAGTTCGAAAATCAGGCAGACTGAAGCTTTCTTT.

The chain couples TRBV5-4 to TRBJ2-5; D might be TRBD1 (5 bases). The germline V gene encodes CDR1 SGHNT and CDR2 YYREEE (reference sequence). The V end lost 4 bases, the J end lost 4 bases, and 11 bases lay between the germline ends. The CDR3 is 13 amino acids. CDR3 protein: CASSMQGIETQYF. The CDR3 DNA is TGTGCCAGCAGCATGCAGGGAATAGAGACCCAGTACTTC. The entire variable domain, with the rest obtained from reference TRBV5-4 and TRBJ2-5, is as follows: ETGVTQSPTHLIKTRGQQVTLRCSSQSGHNTVSWYQQALGQGPQFIFQYYREEENGRGNFPPRFSGLQFPNYSSELNVNALELDDSALYLCASSMQGIETQYFGPGTRLLVL.

This clone came up once. The J gene is TRBJ2-3, the V gene TRBV5-4, with 7 positions matching TRBD1. The V and J ends lost 2 bases and 5 bases, in that order; junction bases with no gene match: 5. The CDR3 sequence is 14 residues long. Per germline, CDR1 SGHNT and CDR2 YYREEE (reference sequence). This CDR3 is CASSLGQAEDTQYF. CDR3 coding DNA: TGTGCCAGCAGCTTAGGACAGGCAGAAGATACGCAGTATTTT.

This chain connects TRBV15 to TRBJ2-4, with 12 nucleotides matching TRBD1. Per the germline V gene, CDR1 is LNHNV and CDR2 is YYDKDF (reference sequence). This CDR3 spans 15 amino acids. The ends lost 3 bases at V and 15 bases at J; junction bases unmatched: 12. CDR3 coding DNA: TGTGCCACCAGCAGGGGGGGACAGGGGGCGAGTTTGAGGTACTTC. Translation: CATSRGGQGASLRYF.

The chain employs TRBV4-1 and TRBJ2-7, with unresolved D. The CDR3 sequence is 14 residues long. Germline CDR1 MGHRA, CDR2 YSYEKL. Trimming stripped 0 bases from V and 1 base from J, with 7 bases between. CDR3 sequence reads: CASSQEAVSYEQYF. The CDR3 nucleotides are TGCGCCAGCAGCCAAGAGGCGGTTTCCTACGAGCAGTACTTC.

V and J are TRBV5-4 and TRBJ1-3; tentatively, D is TRBD1 (5 bases). The CDR3 has 15 residues. Trimming stripped 1 base from V and 0 bases from J, with 8 bases between. Germline CDR1 is SGHNT and CDR2 is YYREEE (reference sequence). The CDR3 sequence: CASSLPGYSGNTIYF. CDR3 coding DNA: TGTGCCAGCAGCTTGCCAGGGTACTCTGGAAACACCATATATTTT.